This TCR beta chain was found in a study of blood T cell repertoires in COVID-19. Study information: Samples taken during acute and convalescent COVID-19 were collected in the United States, Italy and Spain. Sources were T cells, B-cell-depleted T cells, or PBMCs; the material itself was cDNA or gDNA.

The sample holds one count of this clone. Per the original data handling: Nucleated cell number was recorded as an estimate derived from reference gene primer amplification. Only in-frame clones appear in the TCRdb table, and some are missing; sequencing was by immunoSEQ multiplex PCR. V and J calls plus clone size are reproduced from that table; the DNA served to infer D and trimming. The sample contains 220,000 or so clones, about 85% of which appear only once. The sequencing sample was made of peripheral blood. The source of this sequence is a man over 45 who had recovered from COVID-19.

CDR3 region: CASSSSGSIREQYF. The CDR3 nucleotides are TGTGCCAGCAGTTCCAGCGGGAGCATCCGCGAGCAGTACTTC. The chain is built from TRBV28 and TRBJ2-7, with 8 bases fitting TRBD2. The CDR3 runs 14 residues. The J segment lost 6 bases and the V segment lost 4 bases, leaving 8 bases of the junction unmatched. Germline V gene sequence: CDR1 MDHEN, CDR2 SYDVKM.